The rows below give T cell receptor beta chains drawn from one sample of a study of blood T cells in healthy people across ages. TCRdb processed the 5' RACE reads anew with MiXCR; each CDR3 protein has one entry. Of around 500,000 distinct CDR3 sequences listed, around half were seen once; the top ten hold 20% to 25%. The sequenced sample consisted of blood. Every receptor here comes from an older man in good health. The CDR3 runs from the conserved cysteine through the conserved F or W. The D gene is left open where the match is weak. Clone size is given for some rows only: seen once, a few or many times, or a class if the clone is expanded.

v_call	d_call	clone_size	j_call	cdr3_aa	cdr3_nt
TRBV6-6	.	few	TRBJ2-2	CASKELANTGELFF	TGTGCCAGCAAGGAACTAGCGAACACCGGGGAGCTGTTTTTT
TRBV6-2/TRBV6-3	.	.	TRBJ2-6	CASSYRGRTGANVLTF	TGTGCCAGCAGTTACCGGGGGCGGACTGGGGCCAACGTCCTGACTTTC
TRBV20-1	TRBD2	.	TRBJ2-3	CSASLASGTHGGTDTQYF	TGCAGTGCTAGTTTGGCTAGCGGGACGCATGGGGGTACAGATACGCAGTATTTT
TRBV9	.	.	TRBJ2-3	CASSAGSVADTQYF	TGTGCCAGCAGCGCGGGGTCGGTAGCAGATACGCAGTATTTT
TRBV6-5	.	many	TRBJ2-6	CASSYSRRRNSGANVLTF	TGTGCCAGCAGTTACTCGAGGAGAAGGAACTCTGGGGCCAACGTCCTGACTTTC
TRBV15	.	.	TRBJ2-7	CATSGGKRKAYEQYF	TGTGCCACCAGCGGGGGGAAGAGGAAGGCGTACGAGCAGTACTTC
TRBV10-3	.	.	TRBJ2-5	CAISEYAGSVSLYNEQYF	TGTGCCATCAGTGAGTACGCGGGATCTGTCTCACTGTACAATGAGCAGTACTTC
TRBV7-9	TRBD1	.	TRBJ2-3	CASSPEDRGDTDTQYF	TGTGCCAGCAGCCCGGAAGACAGGGGGGACACAGATACGCAGTATTTT
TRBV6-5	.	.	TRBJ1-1	CASKWGAEAFF	TGTGCCAGCAAATGGGGCGCGGAGGCTTTCTTT
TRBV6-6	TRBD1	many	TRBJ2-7	CASSPQGVLGEQYF	TGTGCCAGCAGTCCTCAGGGGGTACTTGGCGAGCAGTACTTC
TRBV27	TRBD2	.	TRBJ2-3	CASSLSGTSGLNTDTQYF	TGTGCCAGCAGTTTAAGCGGGACTAGCGGGCTCAACACAGATACGCAGTATTTT
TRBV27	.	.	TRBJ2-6	CASSPSLSGANVLTF	TGTGCCAGCAGTCCCAGCCTCTCTGGGGCCAACGTCCTGACTTTC
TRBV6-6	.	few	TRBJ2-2	CASSPGVELAPGELFF	TGTGCCAGCAGCCCTGGGGTGGAGTTGGCGCCCGGGGAGCTGTTTTTT
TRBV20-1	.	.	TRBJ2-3	CSASDRSRATDTQYF	TGCAGTGCTAGTGACAGGTCCCGGGCCACAGATACGCAGTATTTT
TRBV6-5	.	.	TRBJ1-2	CASSYSANWGYTF	TGTGCCAGCAGTTACTCGGCGAATTGGGGCTACACCTTC
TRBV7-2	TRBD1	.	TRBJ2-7	CASSTRQGASYEQYF	TGTGCCAGCAGCACCCGACAGGGGGCCTCCTACGAGCAGTACTTC
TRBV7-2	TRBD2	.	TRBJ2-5	CASSSGLAAYNEQYF	TGTGCCAGCAGCTCTGGACTAGCGGCGTACAATGAGCAGTACTTC
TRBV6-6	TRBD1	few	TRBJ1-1	CASSYSGGEAFF	TGTGCCAGCAGTTACTCAGGGGGCGAAGCTTTCTTT
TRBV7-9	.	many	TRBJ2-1	CASSTTNLNNEQFF	TGTGCCAGCAGTACAACTAACCTAAACAATGAGCAGTTCTTC
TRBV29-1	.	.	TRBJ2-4	CSVFEVAKNIQYF	TGCAGCGTCTTCGAGGTAGCCAAAAACATTCAGTACTTC
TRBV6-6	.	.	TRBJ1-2	CANSYDGPVGCTF	TGTGCCAACAGTTACGACGGGCCGGTGGGCTGCACCTTC
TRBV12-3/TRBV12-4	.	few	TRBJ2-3	CASSPRRGTDTQYF	TGTGCCAGCAGTCCTAGGCGTGGCACAGATACGCAGTATTTT
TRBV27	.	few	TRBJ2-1	CASSLSMRYSNEQFF	TGTGCCAGCAGTTTATCGATGAGGTATAGCAATGAGCAGTTCTTC
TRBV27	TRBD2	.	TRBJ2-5	CASSQTPGTSGRFGETQYF	TGTGCCAGCAGCCAAACTCCCGGGACTAGCGGGAGATTCGGGGAGACCCAGTACTTC
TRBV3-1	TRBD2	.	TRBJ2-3	CASSHGTSGTDTQYF	TGTGCCAGCAGCCACGGGACTAGCGGAACAGATACGCAGTATTTT
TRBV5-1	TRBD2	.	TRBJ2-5	CASSWGLAPNEQYF	TGCGCCAGCAGCTGGGGACTAGCGCCAAATGAGCAGTACTTC
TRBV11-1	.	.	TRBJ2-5	CASSSGGLEETQYF	TGTGCCAGCAGCTCAGGGGGACTAGAGGAGACCCAGTACTTC
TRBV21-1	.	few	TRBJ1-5	CASRGGQQPQHF	TGTGCCAGCCGAGGGGGGCAGCAGCCCCAGCATTTT
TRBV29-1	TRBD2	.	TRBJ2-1	CSVVVAGGRNEQFF	TGCAGCGTTGTTGTAGCGGGGGGCCGCAATGAGCAGTTCTTC
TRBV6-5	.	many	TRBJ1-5	CASSPDRASNQPQHF	TGTGCCAGCAGCCCAGATAGGGCTAGCAATCAGCCCCAGCATTTT
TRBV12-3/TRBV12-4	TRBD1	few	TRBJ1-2	CASSLSYRGFRGNYGYTF	TGTGCCAGCAGTTTAAGTTACAGGGGTTTTAGGGGCAACTATGGCTACACCTTC
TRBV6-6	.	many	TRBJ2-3	CASSYATDTQYF	TGTGCCAGCAGCTACGCCACCGATACGCAGTATTTT
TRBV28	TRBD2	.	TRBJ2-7	CASSFGLAGTKSEQYF	TGTGCCAGCAGTTTTGGACTAGCGGGGACAAAGTCCGAGCAGTACTTC
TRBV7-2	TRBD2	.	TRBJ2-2	CASSLTSGSAGELFF	TGTGCCAGCAGCTTAACTAGCGGGAGTGCCGGGGAGCTGTTTTTT
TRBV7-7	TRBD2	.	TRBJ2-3	CASSPLAGVFSTDTQYF	TGTGCTAGCAGCCCGCTAGCGGGGGTCTTTAGCACAGATACGCAGTATTTT
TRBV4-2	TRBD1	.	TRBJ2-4	CASSQEVDRGVIQYF	TGTGCCAGCAGCCAAGAGGTGGACAGGGGGGTCATTCAGTACTTC
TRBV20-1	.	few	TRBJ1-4	CSARVGPSNEKLFF	TGCAGTGCTAGAGTGGGGCCGTCTAATGAAAAACTGTTTTTT
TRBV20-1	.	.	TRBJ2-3	CSTDRTTDTQYF	TGCAGTACCGACAGGACCACAGATACGCAGTATTTT
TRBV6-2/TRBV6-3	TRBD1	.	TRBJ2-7	CASSLLQGPLSEQYF	TGTGCCAGCAGTTTACTACAGGGGCCACTGTCCGAGCAGTACTTC
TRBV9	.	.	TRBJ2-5	CASSVGSATTFETQYF	TGTGCCAGCAGCGTAGGATCGGCTACGACTTTTGAGACCCAGTACTTC
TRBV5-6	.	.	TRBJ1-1	CASTELGRANTEAFF	TGTGCCAGCACCGAGTTGGGACGCGCGAACACTGAAGCTTTCTTT
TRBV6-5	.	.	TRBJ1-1	CASSYSRQGNTEAFF	TGTGCCAGCAGTTACTCGCGCCAGGGGAACACTGAAGCTTTCTTT
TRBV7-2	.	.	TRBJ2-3	CASSHNLGGTDTQYF	TGTGCCAGCAGCCACAACCTGGGGGGCACAGATACGCAGTATTTT
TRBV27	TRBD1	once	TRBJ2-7	CASSSRDREVIYEQYF	TGTGCCAGCAGTTCAAGGGACAGGGAAGTAATCTACGAGCAGTACTTC
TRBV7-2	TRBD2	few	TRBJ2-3	CASGYTSGPTDTQYF	TGTGCCAGCGGCTACACTAGCGGGCCCACAGATACGCAGTATTTT
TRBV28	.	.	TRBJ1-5	CASSNPGGNEKPQHF	TGTGCCAGCAGTAATCCGGGGGGGAACGAAAAGCCCCAGCATTTT
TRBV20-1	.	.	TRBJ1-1	CSFSALGSTNTEAFF	TGCAGTTTTTCCGCCCTAGGATCTACGAACACTGAAGCTTTCTTT
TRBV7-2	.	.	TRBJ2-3	CASSLVWDTSTDTQYF	TGTGCCAGCAGCTTAGTTTGGGACACTAGCACAGATACGCAGTATTTT
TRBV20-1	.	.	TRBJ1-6	CSAGGQTNSPLHF	TGCAGTGCCGGTGGACAGACAAATTCACCCCTCCACTTT
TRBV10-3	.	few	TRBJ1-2	CAITPGGGYGYTF	TGTGCCATCACCCCGGGAGGAGGCTATGGCTACACCTTC
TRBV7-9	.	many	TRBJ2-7	CASSLGGKYEQYF	TGTGCCAGCAGCTTGGGCGGCAAGTACGAGCAGTACTTC